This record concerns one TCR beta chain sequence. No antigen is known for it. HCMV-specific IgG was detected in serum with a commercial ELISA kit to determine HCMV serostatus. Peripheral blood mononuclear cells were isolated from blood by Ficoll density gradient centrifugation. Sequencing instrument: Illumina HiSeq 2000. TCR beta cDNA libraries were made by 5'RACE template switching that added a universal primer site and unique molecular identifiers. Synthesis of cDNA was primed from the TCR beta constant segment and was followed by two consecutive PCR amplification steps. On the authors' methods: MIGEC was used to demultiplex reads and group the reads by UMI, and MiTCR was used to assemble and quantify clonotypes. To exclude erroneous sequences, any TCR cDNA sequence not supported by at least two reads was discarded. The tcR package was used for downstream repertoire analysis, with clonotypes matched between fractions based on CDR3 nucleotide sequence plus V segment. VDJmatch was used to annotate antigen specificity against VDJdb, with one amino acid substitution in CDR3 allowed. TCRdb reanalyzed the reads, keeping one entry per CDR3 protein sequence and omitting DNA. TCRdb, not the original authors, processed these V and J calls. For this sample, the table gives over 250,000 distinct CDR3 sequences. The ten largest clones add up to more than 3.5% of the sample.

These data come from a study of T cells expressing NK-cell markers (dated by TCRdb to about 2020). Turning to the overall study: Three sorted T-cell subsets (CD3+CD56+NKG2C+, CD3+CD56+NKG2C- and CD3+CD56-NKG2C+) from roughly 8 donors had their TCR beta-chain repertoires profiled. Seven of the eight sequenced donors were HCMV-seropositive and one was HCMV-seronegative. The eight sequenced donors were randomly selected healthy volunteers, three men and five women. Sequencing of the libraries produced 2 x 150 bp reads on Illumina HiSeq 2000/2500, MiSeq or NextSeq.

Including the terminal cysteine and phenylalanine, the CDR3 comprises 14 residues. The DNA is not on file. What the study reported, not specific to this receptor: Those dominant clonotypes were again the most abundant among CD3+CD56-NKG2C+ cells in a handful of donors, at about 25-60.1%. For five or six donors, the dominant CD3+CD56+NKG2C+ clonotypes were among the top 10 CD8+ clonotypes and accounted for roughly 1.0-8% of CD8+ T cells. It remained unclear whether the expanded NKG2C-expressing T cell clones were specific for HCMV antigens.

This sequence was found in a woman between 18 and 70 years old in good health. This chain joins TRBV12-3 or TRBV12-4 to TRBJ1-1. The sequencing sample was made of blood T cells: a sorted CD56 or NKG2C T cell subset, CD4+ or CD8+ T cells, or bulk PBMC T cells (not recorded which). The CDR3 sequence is CASSPWTGNTEAFF.